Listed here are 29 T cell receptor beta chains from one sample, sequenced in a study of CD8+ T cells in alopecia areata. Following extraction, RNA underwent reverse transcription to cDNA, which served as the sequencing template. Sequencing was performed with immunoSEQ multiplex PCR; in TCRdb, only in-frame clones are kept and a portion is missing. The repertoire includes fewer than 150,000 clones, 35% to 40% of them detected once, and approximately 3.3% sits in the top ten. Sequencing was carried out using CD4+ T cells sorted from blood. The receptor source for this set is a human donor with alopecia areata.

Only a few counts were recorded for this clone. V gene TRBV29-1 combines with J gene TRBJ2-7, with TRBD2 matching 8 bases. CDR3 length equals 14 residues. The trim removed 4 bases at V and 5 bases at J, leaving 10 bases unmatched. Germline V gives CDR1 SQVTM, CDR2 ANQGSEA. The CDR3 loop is CSVVPGGIIHEQYF. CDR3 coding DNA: TGCAGCGTTGTCCCGGGAGGGATTATACACGAGCAGTACTTC.

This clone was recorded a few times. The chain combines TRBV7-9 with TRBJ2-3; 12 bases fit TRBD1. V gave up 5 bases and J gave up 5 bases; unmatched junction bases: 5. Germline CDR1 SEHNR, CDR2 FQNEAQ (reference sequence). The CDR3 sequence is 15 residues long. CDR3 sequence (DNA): TGTGCCAGCAGCCTGGGACAGGGGGCTGTAGATACGCAGTATTTT. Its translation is CASSLGQGAVDTQYF.

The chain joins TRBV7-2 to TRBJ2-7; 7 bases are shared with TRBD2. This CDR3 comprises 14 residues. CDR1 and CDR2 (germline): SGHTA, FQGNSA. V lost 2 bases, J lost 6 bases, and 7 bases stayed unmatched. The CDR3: CASSLREASVEQYF. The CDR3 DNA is TGTGCCAGCAGCTTACGGGAGGCATCGGTCGAGCAGTACTTC.

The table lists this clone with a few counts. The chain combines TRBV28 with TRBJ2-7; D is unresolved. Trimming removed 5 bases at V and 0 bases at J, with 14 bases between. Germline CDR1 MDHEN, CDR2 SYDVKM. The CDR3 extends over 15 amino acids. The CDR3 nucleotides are TGTGCCAGCAGTCCACGACGACTCGCCTCCTACGAGCAGTACTTC. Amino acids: CASSPRRLASYEQYF.

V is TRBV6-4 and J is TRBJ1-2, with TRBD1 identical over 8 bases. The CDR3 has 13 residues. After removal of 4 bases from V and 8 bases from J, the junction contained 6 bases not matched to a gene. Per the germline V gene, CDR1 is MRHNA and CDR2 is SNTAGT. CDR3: CASSADRGGGYTF. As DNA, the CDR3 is TGTGCCAGCAGTGCTGACAGGGGAGGCGGCTACACCTTC.

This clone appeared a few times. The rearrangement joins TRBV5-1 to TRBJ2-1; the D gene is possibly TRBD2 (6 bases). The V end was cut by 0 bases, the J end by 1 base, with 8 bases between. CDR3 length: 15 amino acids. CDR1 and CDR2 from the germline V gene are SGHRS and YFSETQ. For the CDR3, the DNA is TGCGCCAGCAGCTTGGGGCTAGCGTCCTACAATGAGCAGTTCTTC. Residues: CASSLGLASYNEQFF.

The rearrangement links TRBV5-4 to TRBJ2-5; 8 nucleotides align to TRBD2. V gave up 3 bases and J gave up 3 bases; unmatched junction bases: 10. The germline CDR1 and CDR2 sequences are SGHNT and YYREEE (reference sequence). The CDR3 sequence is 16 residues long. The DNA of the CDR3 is TGTGCCAGCAGCTGGGGGGGCCGGGAGGGAAAAGAGACCCAGTACTTC. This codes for CASSWGGREGKETQYF.

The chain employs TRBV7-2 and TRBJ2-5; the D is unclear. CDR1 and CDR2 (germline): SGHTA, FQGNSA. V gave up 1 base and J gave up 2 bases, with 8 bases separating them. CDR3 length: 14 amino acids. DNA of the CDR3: TGTGCCAGCAGCTTAGGGCGGCTACAAGAGACCCAGTACTTC. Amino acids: CASSLGRLQETQYF.

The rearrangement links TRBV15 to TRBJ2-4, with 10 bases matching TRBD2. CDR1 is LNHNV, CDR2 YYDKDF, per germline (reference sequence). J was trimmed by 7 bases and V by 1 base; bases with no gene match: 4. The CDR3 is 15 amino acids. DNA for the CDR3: TGTGCCACCAGCAGAGCTAGCGGGAGCAGTAACATTCAGTACTTC. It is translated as CATSRASGSSNIQYF.

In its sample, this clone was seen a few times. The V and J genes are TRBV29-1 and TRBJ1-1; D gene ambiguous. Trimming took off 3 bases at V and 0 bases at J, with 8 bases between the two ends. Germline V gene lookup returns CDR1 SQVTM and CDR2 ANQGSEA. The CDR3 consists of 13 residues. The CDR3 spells CSVDRHLNTEAFF. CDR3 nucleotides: TGCAGCGTTGATCGACACTTGAACACTGAAGCTTTCTTT.

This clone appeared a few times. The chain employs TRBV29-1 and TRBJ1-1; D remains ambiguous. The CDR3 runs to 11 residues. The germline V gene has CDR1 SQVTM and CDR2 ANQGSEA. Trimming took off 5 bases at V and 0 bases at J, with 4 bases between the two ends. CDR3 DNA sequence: TGCAGCGTTAGCATGAACACTGAAGCTTTCTTT. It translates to CSVSMNTEAFF.

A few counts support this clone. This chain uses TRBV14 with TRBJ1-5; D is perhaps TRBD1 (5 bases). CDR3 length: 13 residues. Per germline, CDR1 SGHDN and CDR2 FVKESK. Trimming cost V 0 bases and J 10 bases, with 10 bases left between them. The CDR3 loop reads CASSQDSGRPQHF. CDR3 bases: TGTGCCAGCAGCCAAGATTCGGGACGTCCCCAGCATTTT.

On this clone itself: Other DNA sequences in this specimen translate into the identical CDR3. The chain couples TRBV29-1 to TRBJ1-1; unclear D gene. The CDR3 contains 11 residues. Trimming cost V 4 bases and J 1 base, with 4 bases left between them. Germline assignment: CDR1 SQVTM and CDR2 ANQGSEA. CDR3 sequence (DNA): TGCAGCGTTGGCCGGAACACTGAAGCTTTCTTT. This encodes CSVGRNTEAFF.

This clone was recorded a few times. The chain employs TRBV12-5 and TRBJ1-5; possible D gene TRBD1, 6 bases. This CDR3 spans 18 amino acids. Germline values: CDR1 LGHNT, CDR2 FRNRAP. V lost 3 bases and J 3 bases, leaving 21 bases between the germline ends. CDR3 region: CASGFMGQGVEDNQPQHF. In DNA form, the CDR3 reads TGTGCTAGTGGTTTTATGGGACAAGGGGTGGAGGACAATCAGCCCCAGCATTTT. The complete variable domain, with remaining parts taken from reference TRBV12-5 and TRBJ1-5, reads DARVTQTPRHKVTEMGQEVTMRCQPILGHNTVFWYRQTMMQGLELLAYFRNRAPLDDSGMPKDRFSAEMPDATLATLKIQPSEPRDSAVYFCASGFMGQGVEDNQPQHFGDGTRLSIL.

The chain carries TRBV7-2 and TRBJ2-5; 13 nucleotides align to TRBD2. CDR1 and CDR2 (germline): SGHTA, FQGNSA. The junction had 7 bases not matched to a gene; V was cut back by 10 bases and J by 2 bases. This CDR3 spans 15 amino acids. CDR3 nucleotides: TGTGCCAATTCACCGGGACTAGCGGGGCAAGAGACCCAGTACTTC. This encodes CANSPGLAGQETQYF. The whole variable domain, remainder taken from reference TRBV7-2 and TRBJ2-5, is GAGVSQSPSNKVTEKGKDVELRCDPISGHTALYWYRQSLGQGLEFLIYFQGNSAPDKSGLPSDRFSAERTGGSVSTLTIQRTQQEDSAVYLCANSPGLAGQETQYFGPGTRLLVL.

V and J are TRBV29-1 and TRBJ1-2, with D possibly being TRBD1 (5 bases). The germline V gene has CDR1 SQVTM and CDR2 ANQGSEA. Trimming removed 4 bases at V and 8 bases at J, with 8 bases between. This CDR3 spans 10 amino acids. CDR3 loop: CSVAGDGYTF. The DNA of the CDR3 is TGCAGCGTTGCCGGGGACGGCTACACCTTC.

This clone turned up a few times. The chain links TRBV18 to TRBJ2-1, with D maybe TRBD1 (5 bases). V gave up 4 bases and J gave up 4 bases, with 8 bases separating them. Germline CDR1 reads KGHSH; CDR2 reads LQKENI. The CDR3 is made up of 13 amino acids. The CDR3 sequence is CASSLDRYNEQFF. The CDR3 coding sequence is TGTGCCAGCTCACTAGACAGATACAATGAGCAGTTCTTC.

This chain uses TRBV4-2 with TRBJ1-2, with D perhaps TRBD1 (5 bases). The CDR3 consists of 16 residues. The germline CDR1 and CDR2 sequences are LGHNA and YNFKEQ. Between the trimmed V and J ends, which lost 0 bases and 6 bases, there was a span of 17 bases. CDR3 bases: TGTGCCAGCAGCCAAGACCGGCAAGGGGCCAGTAATGGCTACACCTTC. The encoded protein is CASSQDRQGASNGYTF.

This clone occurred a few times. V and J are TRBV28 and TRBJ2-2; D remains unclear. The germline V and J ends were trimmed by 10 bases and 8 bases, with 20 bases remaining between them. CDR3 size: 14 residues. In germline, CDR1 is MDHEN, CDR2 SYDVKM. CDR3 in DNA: TGTGCCACCAACAAGGACCTCCTTCCTGGGGAGCTGTTTTTT. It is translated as CATNKDLLPGELFF.

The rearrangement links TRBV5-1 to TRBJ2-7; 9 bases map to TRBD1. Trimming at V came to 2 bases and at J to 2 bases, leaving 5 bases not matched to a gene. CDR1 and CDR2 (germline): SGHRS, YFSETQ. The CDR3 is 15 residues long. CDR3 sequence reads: CASSFHRDRAYEQYF. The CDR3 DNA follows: TGCGCCAGCAGCTTTCACCGGGACAGGGCCTACGAGCAGTACTTC.

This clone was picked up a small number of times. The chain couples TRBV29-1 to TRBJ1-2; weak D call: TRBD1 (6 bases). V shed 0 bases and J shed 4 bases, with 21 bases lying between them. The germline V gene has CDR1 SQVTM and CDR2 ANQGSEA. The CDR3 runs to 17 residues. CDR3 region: CSVEDRGAGTGPYGYTF. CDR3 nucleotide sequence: TGCAGCGTTGAAGATCGGGGGGCCGGCACAGGGCCCTATGGCTACACCTTC.

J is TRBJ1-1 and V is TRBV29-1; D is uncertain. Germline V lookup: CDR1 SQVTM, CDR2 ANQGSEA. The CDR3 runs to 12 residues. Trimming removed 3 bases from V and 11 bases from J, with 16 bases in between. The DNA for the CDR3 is TGCAGCGTTGAGGGAGGGAAGGTTTACGCTTTCTTT. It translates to CSVEGGKVYAFF. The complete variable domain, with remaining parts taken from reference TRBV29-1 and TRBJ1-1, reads SAVISQKPSRDICQRGTSLTIQCQVDSQVTMMFWYRQQPGQSLTLIATANQGSEATYESGFVIDKFPISRPNLTFSTLTVSNMSPEDSSIYLCSVEGGKVYAFFGQGTRLTVV.

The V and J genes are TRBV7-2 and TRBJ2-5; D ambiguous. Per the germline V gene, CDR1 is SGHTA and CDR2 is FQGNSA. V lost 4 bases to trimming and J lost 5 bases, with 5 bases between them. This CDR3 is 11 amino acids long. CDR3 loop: CASSSWETQYF. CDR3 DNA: TGTGCCAGCAGCTCATGGGAGACCCAGTACTTC.

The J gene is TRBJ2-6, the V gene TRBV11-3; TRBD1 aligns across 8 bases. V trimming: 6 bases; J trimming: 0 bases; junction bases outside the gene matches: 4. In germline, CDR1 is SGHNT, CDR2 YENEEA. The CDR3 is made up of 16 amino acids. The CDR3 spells CASRRGQDSGANVLTF. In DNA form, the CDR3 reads TGTGCCAGCAGGCGGGGACAGGACTCTGGGGCCAACGTCCTGACTTTC. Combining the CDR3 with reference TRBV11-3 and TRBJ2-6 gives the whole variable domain EAGVVQSPRYKIIEKKQPVAFWCNPISGHNTLYWYLQNLGQGPELLIRYENEEAVDDSQLPKDRFSAERLKGVDSTLKIQPAELGDSAVYLCASRRGQDSGANVLTFGAGSRLTVL.

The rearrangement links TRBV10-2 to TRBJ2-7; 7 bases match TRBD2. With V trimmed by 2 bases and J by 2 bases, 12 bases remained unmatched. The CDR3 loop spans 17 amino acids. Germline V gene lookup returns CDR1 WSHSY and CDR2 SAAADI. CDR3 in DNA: TGCGCCAGCAGTGAGATAGGGACTAAGCGGGCACCCTACGAGCAGTACTTC. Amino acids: CASSEIGTKRAPYEQYF.

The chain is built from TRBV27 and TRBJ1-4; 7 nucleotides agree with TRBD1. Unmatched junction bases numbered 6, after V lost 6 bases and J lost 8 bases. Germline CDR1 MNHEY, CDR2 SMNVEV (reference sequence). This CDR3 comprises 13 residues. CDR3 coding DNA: TGTGCCAGCAGGACCTCGACAGGGGAAAAACTGTTTTTT. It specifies CASRTSTGEKLFF.

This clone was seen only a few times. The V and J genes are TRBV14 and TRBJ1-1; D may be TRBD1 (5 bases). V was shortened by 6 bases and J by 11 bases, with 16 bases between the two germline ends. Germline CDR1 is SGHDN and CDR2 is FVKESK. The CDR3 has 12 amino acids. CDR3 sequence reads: CASSLSGTSAFF. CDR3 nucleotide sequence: TGTGCCAGCAGTCTTTCCGGGACGTCGGCTTTCTTT.

The CDR3 DNA sequence: TGTGCCAGCAGTTACACCCGAAGCGGGAGTAGTTACGAGCAGTACTTC. Protein: CASSYTRSGSSYEQYF. The chain joins TRBV6-5 to TRBJ2-5; the match to TRBD2 covers 8 bases. The J call is uncertain, as TRBJ2-7 better fits the DNA end. Germline V gene data show CDR1 as MNHEY and CDR2 as SVGAGI. This CDR3 has 16 amino acids.

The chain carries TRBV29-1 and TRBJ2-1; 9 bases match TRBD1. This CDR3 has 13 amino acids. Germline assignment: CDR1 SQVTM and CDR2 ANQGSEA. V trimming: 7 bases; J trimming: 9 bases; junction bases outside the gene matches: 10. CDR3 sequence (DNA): TGCAGCGGAAACCGGGACAGGGTGGCTGAGCAGTTCTTC. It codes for CSGNRDRVAEQFF.